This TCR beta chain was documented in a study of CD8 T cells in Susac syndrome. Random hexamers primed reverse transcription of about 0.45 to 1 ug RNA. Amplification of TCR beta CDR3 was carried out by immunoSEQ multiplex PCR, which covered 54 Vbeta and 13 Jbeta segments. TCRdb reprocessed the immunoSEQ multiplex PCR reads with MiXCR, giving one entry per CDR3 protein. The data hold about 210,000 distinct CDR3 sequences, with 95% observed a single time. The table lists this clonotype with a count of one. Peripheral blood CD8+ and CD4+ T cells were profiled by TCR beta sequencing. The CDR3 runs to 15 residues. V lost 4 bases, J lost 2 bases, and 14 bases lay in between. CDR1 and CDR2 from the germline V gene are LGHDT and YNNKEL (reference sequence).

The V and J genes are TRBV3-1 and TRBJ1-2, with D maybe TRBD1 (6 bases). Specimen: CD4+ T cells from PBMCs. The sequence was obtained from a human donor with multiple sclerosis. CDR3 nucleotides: TGTGCCAGCAGCCGGGCAGGTGGGGGCAACTATGGCTACACCTTC. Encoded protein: CASSRAGGGNYGYTF.